This is a list of T cell receptor beta chains from one sample in a study of blood T cell repertoires in COVID-19. TCRdb's copy holds only in-frame clones and misses some; the assay was immunoSEQ multiplex PCR. The repertoire holds 200,000 to 250,000 clones, with 89% as singletons. Sequencing used peripheral blood. These receptors originate from a woman between 35 and 50 years old with acute or convalescent COVID-19. CDR3s include the opening cysteine and the closing phenylalanine or tryptophan. D genes are given only for firm matches. Clone size is shown for a subset of rows, as once, few, many or a class of expanded clone.

CDR3nt: TGTGCCAGCAGTTACTCAGGGGCGCGGACAGATACGCAGTATTTT
CDR3aa: CASSYSGARTDTQYF
abundance: .
j_gene: TRBJ2-3
d_gene: .
v_gene: TRBV6-5

CDR3nt: TGTGCCAGCAGCTTTGCGGGGAGCTCCTACAATGAGCAGTTCTTC
CDR3aa: CASSFAGSSYNEQFF
abundance: .
j_gene: TRBJ2-1
d_gene: .
v_gene: TRBV7-3

CDR3nt: TGTGCCAGCAGTTACGGGCCACGAGAAAAACTGTTTTTT
CDR3aa: CASSYGPREKLFF
abundance: few
j_gene: TRBJ1-4
d_gene: .
v_gene: TRBV6-5

CDR3nt: TGTGCCAGCAGCACGGCCCCTACAGGGGCTGGGGCCAACGTCCTGACTTTC
CDR3aa: CASSTAPTGAGANVLTF
abundance: .
j_gene: TRBJ2-6
d_gene: TRBD1
v_gene: TRBV5-4

CDR3nt: TGTGCCACCAGCAGCCACAGGGGGCCCGGGGAGCTGTTTTTT
CDR3aa: CATSSHRGPGELFF
abundance: .
j_gene: TRBJ2-2
d_gene: TRBD1
v_gene: TRBV15

CDR3nt: TGTGCCAGCAGCTTACGACTCATCTCTAAGGAAGGCTACACCTTC
CDR3aa: CASSLRLISKEGYTF
abundance: .
j_gene: TRBJ1-2
d_gene: .
v_gene: TRBV7-8

CDR3nt: TGTGCCAGCAGTCCAGGGGCCCTTGTGAACACTGAAGCTTTCTTT
CDR3aa: CASSPGALVNTEAFF
abundance: .
j_gene: TRBJ1-1
d_gene: .
v_gene: TRBV2

CDR3nt: TGTGCCAGCAGCGCTCACAGGTCCGCGAACACCGGGGAGCTGTTTTTT
CDR3aa: CASSAHRSANTGELFF
abundance: .
j_gene: TRBJ2-2
d_gene: .
v_gene: TRBV9

CDR3nt: TGTGCCACCAGTGATTTGCCCCCGGGGAATGAGCAGTTCTTC
CDR3aa: CATSDLPPGNEQFF
abundance: .
j_gene: TRBJ2-1
d_gene: .
v_gene: TRBV24-1

CDR3nt: TGTGCCAGCAGTTACGACTCGGCAGGGATTAATTCACCCCTCCACTTT
CDR3aa: CASSYDSAGINSPLHF
abundance: .
j_gene: TRBJ1-6
d_gene: .
v_gene: TRBV6-5

CDR3nt: TGTGCCAGCAGTGAGCGTGCCTTTATGAACACTGAAGCTTTCTTT
CDR3aa: CASSERAFMNTEAFF
abundance: .
j_gene: TRBJ1-1
d_gene: .
v_gene: TRBV6-1

CDR3nt: TGTGCCAGCTCACCGGAATCAGGGGGAAGAACTGAAGCTTTCTTT
CDR3aa: CASSPESGGRTEAFF
abundance: .
j_gene: TRBJ1-1
d_gene: TRBD1
v_gene: TRBV18

CDR3nt: TGTGCCAGCAGCTCGGGGACAGAAGAGACCCAGTACTTC
CDR3aa: CASSSGTEETQYF
abundance: .
j_gene: TRBJ2-5
d_gene: TRBD1
v_gene: TRBV11-1

CDR3nt: TGTGCCAGCAAGGGGCGACTTATGAACACTGAAGCTTTCTTT
CDR3aa: CASKGRLMNTEAFF
abundance: .
j_gene: TRBJ1-1
d_gene: .
v_gene: TRBV2

CDR3nt: TGTGCCAGCAGTGAACCGGGATCTTCACCCCTCCACTTT
CDR3aa: CASSEPGSSPLHF
abundance: .
j_gene: TRBJ1-6
d_gene: .
v_gene: TRBV6-1

CDR3nt: TGTGCCAGCAGCCAAGGCGGGGGGCCGGGTGTAACTGAAGCTTTCTTT
CDR3aa: CASSQGGGPGVTEAFF
abundance: .
j_gene: TRBJ1-1
d_gene: .
v_gene: TRBV14

CDR3nt: TGTGCCAGCAGCCAAGATTCCGAGGTGCGGAATGAAAAACTGTTTTTT
CDR3aa: CASSQDSEVRNEKLFF
abundance: few
j_gene: TRBJ1-4
d_gene: .
v_gene: TRBV3-1/TRBV3-2

CDR3nt: TGTGCCAGCAGCTTGGGTCTCACCTCGGGTTCACCCCTCCACTTT
CDR3aa: CASSLGLTSGSPLHF
abundance: few
j_gene: TRBJ1-6
d_gene: .
v_gene: TRBV5-4

CDR3nt: TGTGCCAGCGGGGACAGTCCCCCCAAAAACATTCAGTACTTC
CDR3aa: CASGDSPPKNIQYF
abundance: .
j_gene: TRBJ2-4
d_gene: TRBD1
v_gene: TRBV5-8

CDR3nt: TGTGCCAGCAGCTTGTACAGGGACAGGGGCTATGGCTACACCTTC
CDR3aa: CASSLYRDRGYGYTF
abundance: .
j_gene: TRBJ1-2
d_gene: TRBD1
v_gene: TRBV5-4

CDR3nt: TGCGCCAGCAGCTTGGGACAGACTTACAATGAGCAGTTCTTC
CDR3aa: CASSLGQTYNEQFF
abundance: .
j_gene: TRBJ2-1
d_gene: .
v_gene: TRBV5-1

CDR3nt: TGTGCCACTGGACGGGAGGCTAATTCACCCCTCCACTTT
CDR3aa: CATGREANSPLHF
abundance: .
j_gene: TRBJ1-6
d_gene: .
v_gene: TRBV18

CDR3nt: TGCAGCGTTGAAGATGGGGACAGCGTTAGGAACACTGAAGCTTTCTTT
CDR3aa: CSVEDGDSVRNTEAFF
abundance: .
j_gene: TRBJ1-1
d_gene: TRBD1
v_gene: TRBV29-1

CDR3nt: TGTGCTAGTGGCCCCGATGGAGACTATGGCTACACCTTC
CDR3aa: CASGPDGDYGYTF
abundance: .
j_gene: TRBJ1-2
d_gene: .
v_gene: TRBV12-5

CDR3nt: TGTGCCATCAGTGAACGGGGAGACCCCTACAATGAGCAGTTCTTC
CDR3aa: CAISERGDPYNEQFF
abundance: .
j_gene: TRBJ2-1
d_gene: .
v_gene: TRBV10-3

CDR3nt: TGTGCCAGCAGCATGGGGACTAGCGGGGCCGCAGATACGCAGTATTTT
CDR3aa: CASSMGTSGAADTQYF
abundance: .
j_gene: TRBJ2-3
d_gene: TRBD2
v_gene: TRBV11-2

CDR3nt: TGTGCCAGTAGTATAGATCTTTGGACAGGGGGCAGAAATTCACCCCTCCACTTT
CDR3aa: CASSIDLWTGGRNSPLHF
abundance: .
j_gene: TRBJ1-6
d_gene: TRBD1
v_gene: TRBV19

CDR3nt: TGCAGCGTTGGCAGGCTGTACAATGAGCAGTTCTTC
CDR3aa: CSVGRLYNEQFF
abundance: .
j_gene: TRBJ2-1
d_gene: .
v_gene: TRBV29-1

CDR3nt: TGTGCCAGCAGCTTAGGGGGGCGCAGCACCGGGGAGCTGTTTTTT
CDR3aa: CASSLGGRSTGELFF
abundance: .
j_gene: TRBJ2-2
d_gene: .
v_gene: TRBV11-2

CDR3nt: TGTGCCAGCAGCCTGGGGGACAGAGAAGCTTTCTTT
CDR3aa: CASSLGDREAFF
abundance: .
j_gene: TRBJ1-1
d_gene: TRBD1
v_gene: TRBV7-8

CDR3nt: TGTGCCAGCAGTTCAGGGCTCACTGAAGCTTTCTTT
CDR3aa: CASSSGLTEAFF
abundance: .
j_gene: TRBJ1-1
d_gene: .
v_gene: TRBV6-5

CDR3nt: TGTGCCAGCAGCTTAGATCGGGGAATTGAACAGCCCCAGCATTTT
CDR3aa: CASSLDRGIEQPQHF
abundance: .
j_gene: TRBJ1-5
d_gene: .
v_gene: TRBV7-2

CDR3nt: TGTGCCGCCTCAGGCCCGACAGGACCTAATGAAAAACTGTTTTTT
CDR3aa: CAASGPTGPNEKLFF
abundance: .
j_gene: TRBJ1-4
d_gene: .
v_gene: TRBV15

CDR3nt: TGTGCCAGCAGTGAATCCGGACAGCCCCAGGATGGCTACACCTTC
CDR3aa: CASSESGQPQDGYTF
abundance: .
j_gene: TRBJ1-2
d_gene: .
v_gene: TRBV25-1

CDR3nt: TGTGCCAGCAGCTCGAGTTTTCGGTCCGGGGAGCTGTTTTTT
CDR3aa: CASSSSFRSGELFF
abundance: few
j_gene: TRBJ2-2
d_gene: .
v_gene: TRBV11-2

CDR3nt: TGTGCCAGCAGTCTAGCGGGGGGGCAGTTCAATGAGCAGTTCTTC
CDR3aa: CASSLAGGQFNEQFF
abundance: once
j_gene: TRBJ2-1
d_gene: TRBD2
v_gene: TRBV2